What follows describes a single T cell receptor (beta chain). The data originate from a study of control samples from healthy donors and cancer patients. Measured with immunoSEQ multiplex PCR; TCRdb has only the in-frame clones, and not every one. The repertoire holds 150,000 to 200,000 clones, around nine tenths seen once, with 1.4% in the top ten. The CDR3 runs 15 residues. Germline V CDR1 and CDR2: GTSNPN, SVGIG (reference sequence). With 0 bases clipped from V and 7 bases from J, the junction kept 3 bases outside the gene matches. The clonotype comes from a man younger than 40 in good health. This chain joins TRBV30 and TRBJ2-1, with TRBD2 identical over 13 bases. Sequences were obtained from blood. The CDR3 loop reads CAWSVRLAGGNEQFF. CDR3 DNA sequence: TGTGCCTGGAGTGTACGACTAGCGGGGGGTAATGAGCAGTTCTTC.